The 9 T cell receptor beta chains listed next were all sequenced from one sample in a study of CD8+ T cells in alopecia areata. TCR sequencing used cDNA made by reverse transcription of extracted RNA. TCRdb's table, derived via immunoSEQ multiplex PCR, lists solely in-frame clones and lacks some. The profile covers about 140,000 clones, with approximately 50% appearing a single time and 0.8% to 1% taken by the ten largest. This sample comprised CD4+ T cells sorted from blood, obtained at week 0. These receptors came from a human donor with alopecia areata.

This clone was seen a few times. The V and J genes are TRBV11-1 and TRBJ2-1; TRBD2 agrees at 8 bases. From germline, CDR1 is SGHAT and CDR2 FQDESV (reference sequence). This CDR3 is built from 14 residues. V shed 5 bases and J 4 bases; nucleotides not matched to a gene: 4. As DNA, the CDR3 is TGTGCCAGCAGCCCGGGGACTAGTTACAATGAGCAGTTCTTC. This codes for CASSPGTSYNEQFF.

This clone has just a few counts. The chain joins TRBV13 to TRBJ2-5; TRBD2 aligns across 7 bases. The CDR3 covers 15 residues. Trimming cost V 5 bases and J 3 bases; bases outside gene matches: 9. Germline V CDR1 and CDR2: PRHDT, FYEKMQ (reference sequence). CDR3 region: CASSTPGTTKETQYF. The CDR3 DNA sequence: TGTGCCAGCAGCACCCCCGGGACTACAAAAGAGACCCAGTACTTC.

The chain couples TRBV29-1 to TRBJ2-5; 10 nucleotides agree with TRBD2. The CDR3 is 13 residues long. Germline CDR1 reads SQVTM; CDR2 reads ANQGSEA. The junction had 5 bases not matched to a gene; V was cut back by 6 bases and J by 4 bases. The chain's CDR3 is CSVGTSVRETQYF. CDR3 nucleotide sequence: TGCAGCGTGGGGACTAGCGTTCGAGAGACCCAGTACTTC.

The gene calls are TRBV30 and TRBJ1-3; D gene uncertain. Trimming left V 0 bases short and J 7 bases short, with 10 bases between. The CDR3 is 13 amino acids. Germline V gives CDR1 GTSNPN, CDR2 SVGIG (reference sequence). Here the CDR3 DNA reads TGTGCCTGGAGTGTTTCAATGGGGAACACCATATATTTT. It is translated as CAWSVSMGNTIYF.

V and J are TRBV29-1 and TRBJ2-1, with D tentatively TRBD2 (6 bases). The CDR3 length is 14 residues. Between the trimmed V and J ends, which lost 4 bases and 6 bases, there was a span of 16 bases. CDR1 is SQVTM and CDR2 is ANQGSEA in the germline V gene. The CDR3 sequence is CSVATGRSGNEQFF. For the CDR3, the DNA is TGCAGCGTTGCAACCGGGAGATCTGGCAATGAGCAGTTCTTC.

This chain links TRBV11-3 with TRBJ2-1; no reliable D call. Trimming cost V 1 base and J 0 bases, with 7 bases left between them. Germline CDR1 reads SGHNT; CDR2 reads YENEEA. This CDR3 spans 15 amino acids. The CDR3 DNA reads as TGTGCCAGCAGCTTAGGCGGCGCCTCCTACAATGAGCAGTTCTTC. As protein: CASSLGGASYNEQFF. The full variable domain, completed using reference TRBV11-3 and TRBJ2-1, is EAGVVQSPRYKIIEKKQPVAFWCNPISGHNTLYWYLQNLGQGPELLIRYENEEAVDDSQLPKDRFSAERLKGVDSTLKIQPAELGDSAVYLCASSLGGASYNEQFFGPGTRLTVL.

This clone was detected a few times. The chain combines TRBV27 with TRBJ1-2; TRBD1 might be the D (6 bases). Germline CDR1 MNHEY, CDR2 SMNVEV (reference sequence). This CDR3 contains 15 residues. Trimming cost V 5 bases and J 6 bases, with 19 bases left between them. The DNA of the CDR3 is TGTGCCAGCAGTGCTATGACAGGACGAATAGATGGCTACACCTTC. This codes for CASSAMTGRIDGYTF.

This clone was found a few times. The chain links TRBV25-1 to TRBJ1-1; 7 bases are shared with TRBD1. The J segment lost 0 bases and the V segment lost 6 bases, leaving 7 bases of the junction unmatched. The CDR3 length is 15 residues. Germline CDR1 reads MGHDK; CDR2 reads SYGVNS. The CDR3 nucleotides are TGTGCCAGCAGGGAGACAGGGCTCTTGAACACTGAAGCTTTCTTT. Its protein is CASRETGLLNTEAFF.

V and J are TRBV29-1 and TRBJ1-4, with TRBD1 as a possible D gene (6 bases). The CDR3 is 12 amino acids. Germline assignment: CDR1 SQVTM and CDR2 ANQGSEA. The germline V and J ends were trimmed by 4 bases and 5 bases, with 8 bases remaining between them. CDR3 sequence reads: CSVAGDNEKLFF. The DNA for the CDR3 is TGCAGCGTTGCAGGGGACAATGAAAAACTGTTTTTT.